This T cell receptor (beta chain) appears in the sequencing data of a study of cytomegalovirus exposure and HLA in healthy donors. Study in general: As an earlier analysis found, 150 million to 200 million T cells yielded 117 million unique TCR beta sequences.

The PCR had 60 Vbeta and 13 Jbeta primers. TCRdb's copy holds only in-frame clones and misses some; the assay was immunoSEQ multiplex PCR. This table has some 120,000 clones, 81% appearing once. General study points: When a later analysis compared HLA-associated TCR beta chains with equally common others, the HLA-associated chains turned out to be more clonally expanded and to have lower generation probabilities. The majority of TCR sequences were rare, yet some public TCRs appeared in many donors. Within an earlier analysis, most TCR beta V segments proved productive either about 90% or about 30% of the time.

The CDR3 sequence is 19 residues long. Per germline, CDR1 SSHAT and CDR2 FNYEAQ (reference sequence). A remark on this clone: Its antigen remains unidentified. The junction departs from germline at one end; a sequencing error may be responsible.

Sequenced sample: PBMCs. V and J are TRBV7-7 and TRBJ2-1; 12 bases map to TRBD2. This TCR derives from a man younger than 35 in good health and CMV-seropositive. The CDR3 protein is CASSLHPTSGRGTRNEQFF. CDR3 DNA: TGTGCTAGCAGCCTTCACCCGACTAGCGGGAGAGGGACTAGGAATGAGCAGTTCTTC.